One sample yielded the 4 T cell receptor beta chains listed below, sequenced in a study of shared T cell receptors in the human thymus. Generated by immunoSEQ multiplex PCR, the TCRdb table keeps only in-frame clones and is missing some. The table includes almost 550,000 clones, around three quarters detected once. The same data also contributed to another study, on human thymus T cells.

The sample was thymocytes. The receptors shown here come from a boy younger than two with a congenital heart defect.

V is TRBV7-9 and J is TRBJ2-7; tentative D call: TRBD2 (6 bases). The CDR3 consists of 15 residues. V gave up 2 bases and J gave up 0 bases, with 11 bases separating them. The V gene's germline CDR1 is SEHNR and CDR2 FQNEAQ (reference sequence). CDR3 loop: CASSLSGSPSYEQYF. In nucleotides, the CDR3 is TGTGCCAGCAGCTTAAGCGGGTCCCCCTCCTACGAGCAGTACTTC.

The V gene is TRBV29-1, the J gene TRBJ1-4; a possible D gene is TRBD1 (6 bases). Trimming took off 2 bases at V and 3 bases at J, with 10 bases between the two ends. The CDR3 consists of 14 residues. Germline V gene lookup returns CDR1 SQVTM and CDR2 ANQGSEA. The CDR3 DNA sequence: TGCAGCGTTGAACACAGGGCGGCTAATGAAAAACTGTTTTTT. Residues: CSVEHRAANEKLFF. Based on the CDR3 plus reference TRBV29-1 and TRBJ1-4, the full variable domain is SAVISQKPSRDICQRGTSLTIQCQVDSQVTMMFWYRQQPGQSLTLIATANQGSEATYESGFVIDKFPISRPNLTFSTLTVSNMSPEDSSIYLCSVEHRAANEKLFFGSGTQLSVL.

As DNA, the CDR3 is TGTGCCAGCAGCCCCCGGACTAGCGGGAGGAGCTCCTACAATGAGCAGTTCTTC. It translates to CASSPRTSGRSSYNEQFF. The rearrangement uses TRBV14 and TRBJ2-1, with 14 bases identical to TRBD2. CDR1 and CDR2 (germline): SGHDN, FVKESK. The CDR3 is 18 residues long. With 4 bases clipped from V and 0 bases from J, the junction kept 5 bases outside the gene matches. The full variable domain, completed using reference TRBV14 and TRBJ2-1, is EAGVTQFPSHSVIEKGQTVTLRCDPISGHDNLYWYRRVMGKEIKFLLHFVKESKQDESGMPNNRFLAERTGGTYSTLKVQPAELEDSGVYFCASSPRTSGRSSYNEQFFGPGTRLTVL.

The chain has TRBV5-8 and TRBJ2-7, with 10 bases matching TRBD2. There are 15 residues in the CDR3. The germline gives CDR1 SGHTS, CDR2 YDEGEE. V lost 5 bases to trimming and J lost 3 bases; unmatched junction nucleotides: 8. CDR3 sequence reads: CASSQLAGSFYEQYF. DNA for the CDR3: TGTGCCAGCAGTCAACTAGCGGGAAGCTTCTACGAGCAGTACTTC.